What follows is one TCR beta chain and its context. The antigen is unknown. Amplification yielded TCR beta CDR3 regions, with RNA transcripts as the source. HTBI primers were employed in a first-round RT-PCR of the TCR CDR3. One entry per CDR3 protein, called by TCRdb with MiXCR from the multiplex PCR reads. The table has some 350,000 distinct CDR3 sequences, 15% to 19% seen once; the top ten hold approximately 30%. These data are taken from a study of T cells in Graves' hyperthyroidism and ophthalmopathy. General study points: A model of 13 V-J pairs discriminated ophthalmopathy from stable hyperthyroidism. Ophthalmopathy onset followed model prediction by a median roughly six months. Among thyroid clonotypes expanded above 0.001, most also appeared in blood.

Trimming left V 9 bases short and J 6 bases short, with 14 bases between. Per germline, CDR1 MDHEN and CDR2 SYDVKM. The CDR3 has 12 amino acids. The J gene is TRBJ1-2, the V gene TRBV28, with D possibly TRBD1 on 6 matching bases. The TCR comes from a woman younger than 30 with Graves' hyperthyroidism that later progressed to Graves' ophthalmopathy. Material for sequencing was blood. CDR3 sequence (DNA): TGTGCCAGTCAGGACAGAAACCATGGCTACACCTTC. Residues: CASQDRNHGYTF.